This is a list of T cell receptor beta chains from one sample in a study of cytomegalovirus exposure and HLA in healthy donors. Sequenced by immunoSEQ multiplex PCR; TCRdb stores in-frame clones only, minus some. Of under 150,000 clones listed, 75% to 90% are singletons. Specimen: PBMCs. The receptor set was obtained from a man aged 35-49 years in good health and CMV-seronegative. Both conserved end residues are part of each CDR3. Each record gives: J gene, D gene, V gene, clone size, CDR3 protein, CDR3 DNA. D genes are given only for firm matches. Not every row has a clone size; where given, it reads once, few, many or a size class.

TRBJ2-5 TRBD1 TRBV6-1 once CASSSRTGMETQYF TGTGCCAGCAGTTCGAGGACAGGGATGGAGACCCAGTACTTC
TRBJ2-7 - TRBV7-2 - CASSLDLREQYF TGTGCCAGCAGCTTAGATCTGCGGGAGCAGTACTTC
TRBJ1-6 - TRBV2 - CASVKGQNNSPLHF TGTGCCTCTGTAAAGGGGCAGAATAATTCACCCCTCCACTTT
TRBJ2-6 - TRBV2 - CASSELRASGANVLTF TGTGCCAGCAGTGAACTCAGGGCCTCTGGGGCCAACGTCCTGACTTTC
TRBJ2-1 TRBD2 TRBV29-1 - CSVEGTSEGNEQFF TGCAGCGTTGAAGGGACTAGCGAGGGTAATGAGCAGTTCTTC
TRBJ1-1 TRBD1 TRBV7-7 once CASSLGQGRHTEAFF TGTGCTAGCAGCTTAGGACAGGGGAGACACACTGAAGCTTTCTTT
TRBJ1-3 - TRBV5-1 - CASSLGDRPSGNTIYF TGCGCCAGCAGCTTGGGCGACAGACCATCTGGAAACACCATATATTTT
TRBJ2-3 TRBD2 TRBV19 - CASSIDRSGGTDTQYF TGTGCCAGTAGTATAGACCGCAGCGGGGGCACAGATACGCAGTATTTT
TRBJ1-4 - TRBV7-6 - CASSLGHSRDEKLFF TGTGCCAGCAGCTTGGGGCACAGCAGAGATGAAAAACTGTTTTTT
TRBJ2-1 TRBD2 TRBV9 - CASNLAGGPGEQFF TGTGCCAGCAACCTAGCGGGAGGGCCGGGTGAGCAGTTCTTC
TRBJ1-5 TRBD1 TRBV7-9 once CSSSLVGGQGKGQPQHF TGTTCCAGCAGCTTAGTTGGAGGACAGGGGAAAGGACAGCCCCAGCATTTT